This entry lists 4 T cell receptor beta chains sequenced from one sample in a study of CD8+ T cells in alopecia areata. cDNA serving as the sequencing template came from extracted, reverse transcribed RNA. The protocol was immunoSEQ multiplex PCR, while the TCRdb copy is restricted to in-frame clones and leaves out a portion. This table holds more than 150,000 clones, more than 45% found once. The sample here was CD8+ T cells sorted from blood, taken at week 0. The receptors were sampled from a human donor with alopecia areata.

This clone was observed a handful of times. The rearrangement links TRBV29-1 to TRBJ1-1; D is perhaps TRBD1 (5 bases). This CDR3 has 15 amino acids. Deletions cut 7 bases from V and 14 bases from J, with 32 bases between. Germline V gene data show CDR1 as SQVTM and CDR2 as ANQGSEA. Here the CDR3 DNA reads TGCAGCGCCGGTCCCGGGACGGGGCCGGGGTTCGAAGTCTTCTTT. Its translation: CSAGPGTGPGFEVFF.

V usage is TRBV19 and J usage is TRBJ2-1; a possible D gene is TRBD2 (5 bases). The CDR3 has 13 amino acids. Trimming took 4 bases from V and 8 from J, leaving 12 bases between them. From germline, CDR1 is LNHDA and CDR2 SQIVND (reference sequence). The CDR3 DNA follows: TGTGCCAGTAGTAGATCGGACTCCGATGAGCAGTTCTTC. This translates into CASSRSDSDEQFF.

The CDR3 reads CASSIVAGAVNEQFF. The CDR3 nucleotides read TGTGCCAGTAGTATAGTGGCAGGGGCCGTAAATGAGCAGTTCTTC. The gene calls are TRBV19 and TRBJ2-1; a weak D match, TRBD1 (6 bases). CDR1 LNHDA and CDR2 SQIVND come from the germline V gene (reference sequence). V was cut by 1 base and J by 7 bases, with 14 bases left in between. The CDR3 has 15 amino acids.

This clone has a handful of counts. The chain employs TRBV30 and TRBJ1-3; no clear D. Germline V gives CDR1 GTSNPN, CDR2 SVGIG (reference sequence). V lost 2 bases to trimming and J lost 7 bases, with 24 bases between them. The CDR3 runs 17 residues. The CDR3 loop is CAWSQKAGEALRNTIYF. Written as DNA, the CDR3 is TGTGCCTGGAGTCAGAAAGCGGGAGAAGCACTGAGGAACACCATATATTTT.